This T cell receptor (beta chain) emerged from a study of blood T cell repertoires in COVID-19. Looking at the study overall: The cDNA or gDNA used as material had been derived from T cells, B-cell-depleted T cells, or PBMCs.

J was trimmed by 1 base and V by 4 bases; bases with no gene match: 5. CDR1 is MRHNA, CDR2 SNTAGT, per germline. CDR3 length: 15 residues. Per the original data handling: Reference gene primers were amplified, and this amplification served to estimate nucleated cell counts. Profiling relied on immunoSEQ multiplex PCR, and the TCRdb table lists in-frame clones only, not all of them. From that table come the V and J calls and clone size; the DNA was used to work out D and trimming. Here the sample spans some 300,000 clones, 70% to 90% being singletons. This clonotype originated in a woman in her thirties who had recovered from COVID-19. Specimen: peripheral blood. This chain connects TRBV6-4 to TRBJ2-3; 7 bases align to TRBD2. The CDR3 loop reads CASSVLAGGTDTQYF. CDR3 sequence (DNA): TGTGCCAGCAGTGTTTTGGCGGGGGGCACAGATACGCAGTATTTT.